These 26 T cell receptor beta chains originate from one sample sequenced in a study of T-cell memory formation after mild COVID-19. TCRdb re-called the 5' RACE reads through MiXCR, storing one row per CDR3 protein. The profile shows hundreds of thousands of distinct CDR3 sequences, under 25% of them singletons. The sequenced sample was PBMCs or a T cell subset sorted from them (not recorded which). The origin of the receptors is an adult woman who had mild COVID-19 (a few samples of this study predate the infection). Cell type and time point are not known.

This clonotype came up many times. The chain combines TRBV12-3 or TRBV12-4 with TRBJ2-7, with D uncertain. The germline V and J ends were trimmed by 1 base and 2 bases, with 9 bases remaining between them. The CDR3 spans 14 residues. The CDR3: CASSLVAGPYEQYF. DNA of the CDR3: TGTGCCAGCAGTTTAGTCGCCGGACCCTACGAGCAGTACTTC.

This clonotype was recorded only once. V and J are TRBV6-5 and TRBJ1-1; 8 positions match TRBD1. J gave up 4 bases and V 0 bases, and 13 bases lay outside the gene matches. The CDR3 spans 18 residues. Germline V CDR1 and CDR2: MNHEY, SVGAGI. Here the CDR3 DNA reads TGTGCCAGCAGTTACTCGTGGCCAGGGGGCGAGTACCTCACTGAAGCTTTCTTT. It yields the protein CASSYSWPGGEYLTEAFF.

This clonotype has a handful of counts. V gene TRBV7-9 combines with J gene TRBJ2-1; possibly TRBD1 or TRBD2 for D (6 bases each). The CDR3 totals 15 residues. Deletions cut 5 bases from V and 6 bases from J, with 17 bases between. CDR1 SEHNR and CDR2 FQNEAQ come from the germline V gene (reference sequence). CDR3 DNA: TGTGCCAGCAGCACTGATTCGGGGGCGGTCAATGAGCAGTTCTTC. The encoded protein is CASSTDSGAVNEQFF.

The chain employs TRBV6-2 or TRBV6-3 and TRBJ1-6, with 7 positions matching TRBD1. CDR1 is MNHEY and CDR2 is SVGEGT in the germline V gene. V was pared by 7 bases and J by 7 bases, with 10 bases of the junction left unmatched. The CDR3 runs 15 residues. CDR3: CASTPREGANSPLHF. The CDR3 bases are TGTGCCAGCACCCCCCGGGAGGGGGCGAATTCACCCCTCCACTTT.

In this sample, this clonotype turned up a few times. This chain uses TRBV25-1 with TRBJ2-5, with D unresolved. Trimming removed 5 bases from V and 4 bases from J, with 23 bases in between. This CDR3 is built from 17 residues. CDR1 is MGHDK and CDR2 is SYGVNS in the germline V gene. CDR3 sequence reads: CASSLWRAVTWGETQYF. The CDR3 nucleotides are TGTGCCAGCAGTCTCTGGAGAGCCGTGACTTGGGGAGAGACCCAGTACTTC.

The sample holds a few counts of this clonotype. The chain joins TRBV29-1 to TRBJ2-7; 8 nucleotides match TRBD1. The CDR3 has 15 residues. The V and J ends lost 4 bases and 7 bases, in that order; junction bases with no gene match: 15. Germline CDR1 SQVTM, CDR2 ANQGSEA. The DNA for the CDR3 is TGCAGCGTTGTTTGGACAGGGAACCCCTCAGAGGAGCAGTACTTC. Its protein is CSVVWTGNPSEEQYF.

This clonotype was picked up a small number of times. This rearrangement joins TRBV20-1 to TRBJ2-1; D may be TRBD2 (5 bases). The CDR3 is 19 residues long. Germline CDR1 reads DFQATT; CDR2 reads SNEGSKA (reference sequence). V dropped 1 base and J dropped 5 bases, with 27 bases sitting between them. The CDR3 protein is CSARGLRVPEGHPHNEQFF. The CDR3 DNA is TGCAGTGCTAGAGGTCTGCGGGTCCCAGAAGGCCACCCACACAATGAGCAGTTCTTC.

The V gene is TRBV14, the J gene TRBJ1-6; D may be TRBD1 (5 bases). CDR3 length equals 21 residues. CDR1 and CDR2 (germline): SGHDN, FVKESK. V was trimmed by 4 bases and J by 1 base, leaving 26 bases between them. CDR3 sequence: CASSLVAWRGSFGSYNSPLHF. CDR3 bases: TGTGCCAGCAGCCTCGTTGCTTGGAGGGGCTCATTTGGATCCTATAATTCACCCCTCCACTTT.

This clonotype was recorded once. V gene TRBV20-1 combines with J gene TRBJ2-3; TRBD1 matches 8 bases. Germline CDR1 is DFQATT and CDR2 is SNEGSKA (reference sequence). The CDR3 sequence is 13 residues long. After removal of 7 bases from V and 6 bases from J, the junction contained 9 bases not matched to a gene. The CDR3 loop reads CSGRTGWSDTQYF. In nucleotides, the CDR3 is TGCAGTGGAAGGACAGGGTGGTCCGATACGCAGTATTTT.

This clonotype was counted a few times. The CDR3 loop is CASSRDSSLGELFF. CDR3 in DNA: TGCGCCAGCAGCCGCGACAGTTCCCTAGGGGAGCTGTTTTTT. The V gene is TRBV5-1, the J gene TRBJ2-2; the D gene is possibly TRBD1 (5 bases). V lost 4 bases to trimming and J lost 8 bases, with 15 bases between them. The CDR3 consists of 14 residues. CDR1 is SGHRS and CDR2 is YFSETQ in the germline V gene. Drawing the rest from reference TRBV5-1 and TRBJ2-2, the complete variable domain is KAGVTQTPRYLIKTRGQQVTLSCSPISGHRSVSWYQQTPGQGLQFLFEYFSETQRNKGNFPGRFSGRQFSNSRSEMNVSTLELGDSALYLCASSRDSSLGELFFGEGSRLTVL.

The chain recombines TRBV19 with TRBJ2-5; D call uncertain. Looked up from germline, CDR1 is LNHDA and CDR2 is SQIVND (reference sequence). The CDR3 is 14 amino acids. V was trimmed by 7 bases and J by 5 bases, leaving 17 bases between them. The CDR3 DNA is TGTGCCAGTAAGTCGAGGTCCATCCAGGAGACCCAGTACTTC. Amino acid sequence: CASKSRSIQETQYF.

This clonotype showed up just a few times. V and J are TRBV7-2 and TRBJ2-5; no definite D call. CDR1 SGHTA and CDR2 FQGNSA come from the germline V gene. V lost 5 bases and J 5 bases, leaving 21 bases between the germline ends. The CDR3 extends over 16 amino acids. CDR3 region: CASSLRSVTFTETQYF. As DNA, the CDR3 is TGTGCCAGCAGCCTGCGTTCTGTGACATTCACTGAGACCCAGTACTTC.

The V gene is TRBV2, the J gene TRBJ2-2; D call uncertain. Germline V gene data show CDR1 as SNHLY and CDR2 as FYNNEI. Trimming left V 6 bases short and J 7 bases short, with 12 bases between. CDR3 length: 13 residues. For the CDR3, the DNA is TGTGCCAGCAGCCCCCTGAAGCGCGGGGAGCTGTTTTTT. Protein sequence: CASSPLKRGELFF.

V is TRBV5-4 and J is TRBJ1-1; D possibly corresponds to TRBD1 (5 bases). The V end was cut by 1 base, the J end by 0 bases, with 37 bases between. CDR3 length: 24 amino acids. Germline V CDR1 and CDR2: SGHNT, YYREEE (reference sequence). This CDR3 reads CASSLPEGVLWGRSESGMNTEAFF. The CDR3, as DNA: TGTGCCAGCAGCTTGCCCGAAGGGGTATTGTGGGGAAGGAGCGAATCGGGAATGAACACTGAAGCTTTCTTT.

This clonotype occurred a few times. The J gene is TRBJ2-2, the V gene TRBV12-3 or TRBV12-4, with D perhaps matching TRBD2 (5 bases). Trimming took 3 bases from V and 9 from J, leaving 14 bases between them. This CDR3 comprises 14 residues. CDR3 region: CASSLAGTMRELFF. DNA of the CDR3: TGTGCCAGCAGTTTGGCGGGCACAATGAGGGAGCTGTTTTTT.

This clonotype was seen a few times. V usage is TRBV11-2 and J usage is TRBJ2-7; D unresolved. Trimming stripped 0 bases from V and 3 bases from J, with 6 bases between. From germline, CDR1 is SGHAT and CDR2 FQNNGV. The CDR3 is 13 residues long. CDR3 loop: CASSLEVFYEQYF. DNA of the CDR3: TGTGCCAGCAGCTTAGAGGTCTTCTACGAGCAGTACTTC.

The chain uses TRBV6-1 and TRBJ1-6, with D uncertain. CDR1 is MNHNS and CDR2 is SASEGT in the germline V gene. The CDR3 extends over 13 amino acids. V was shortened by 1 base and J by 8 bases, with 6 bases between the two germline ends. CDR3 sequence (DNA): TGTGCCAGCAGTGAAGAGGCGGATTCACCCCTCCACTTT. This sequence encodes CASSEEADSPLHF.

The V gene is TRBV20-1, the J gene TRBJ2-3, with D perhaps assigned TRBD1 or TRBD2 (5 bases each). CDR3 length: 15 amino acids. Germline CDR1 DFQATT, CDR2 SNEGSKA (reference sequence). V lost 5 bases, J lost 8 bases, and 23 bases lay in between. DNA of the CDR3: TGCAGTGCTCGCGGCCGGGACCAGGTTTACCGTACGCAGTATTTT. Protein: CSARGRDQVYRTQYF.

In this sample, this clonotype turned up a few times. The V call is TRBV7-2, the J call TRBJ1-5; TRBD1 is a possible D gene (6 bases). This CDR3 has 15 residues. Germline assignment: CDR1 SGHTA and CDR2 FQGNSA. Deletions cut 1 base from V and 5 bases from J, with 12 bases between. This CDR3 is CASSLVAGAHQPQHF. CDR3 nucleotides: TGTGCCAGCAGCTTAGTGGCAGGGGCCCATCAGCCCCAGCATTTT. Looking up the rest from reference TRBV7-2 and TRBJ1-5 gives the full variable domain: GAGVSQSPSNKVTEKGKDVELRCDPISGHTALYWYRQSLGQGLEFLIYFQGNSAPDKSGLPSDRFSAERTGGSVSTLTIQRTQQEDSAVYLCASSLVAGAHQPQHFGDGTRLSIL.

The CDR3 coding sequence is TGCGCCAGCAGCTCAGCACGGGACAGGGGGCGTTACGAGCAGTACTTC. Amino acid sequence: CASSSARDRGRYEQYF. The chain carries TRBV5-1 and TRBJ2-7; TRBD1 matches at 12 bases. CDR1 and CDR2 from the germline V gene are SGHRS and YFSETQ. The CDR3 contains 16 residues. J lost 4 bases, V lost 3 bases, and 8 bases had no gene match. The entire variable domain, with the rest obtained from reference TRBV5-1 and TRBJ2-7, is as follows: KAGVTQTPRYLIKTRGQQVTLSCSPISGHRSVSWYQQTPGQGLQFLFEYFSETQRNKGNFPGRFSGRQFSNSRSEMNVSTLELGDSALYLCASSSARDRGRYEQYFGPGTRLTVT.

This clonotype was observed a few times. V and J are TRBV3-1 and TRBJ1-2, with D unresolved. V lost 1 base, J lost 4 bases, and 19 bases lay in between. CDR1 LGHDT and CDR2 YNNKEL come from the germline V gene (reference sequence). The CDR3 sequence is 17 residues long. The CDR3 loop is CASSQGFHGASGYGYTF. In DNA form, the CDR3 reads TGTGCCAGCAGCCAAGGGTTCCACGGAGCGAGTGGCTATGGCTACACCTTC.

The chain's CDR3 is CASSFRGAETQYF. CDR3 DNA: TGTGCCAGCAGTTTTCGGGGGGCAGAGACCCAGTACTTC. The chain couples TRBV12-3 or TRBV12-4 to TRBJ2-5; a weak D match, TRBD2 (7 bases). The CDR3 consists of 13 residues. V shed 3 bases and J shed 4 bases, with 9 bases lying between them.

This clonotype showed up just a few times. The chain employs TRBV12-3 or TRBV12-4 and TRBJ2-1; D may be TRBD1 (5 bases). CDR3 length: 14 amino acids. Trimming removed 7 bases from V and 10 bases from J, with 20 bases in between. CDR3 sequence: CASTPEGASGEQFF. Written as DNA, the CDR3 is TGTGCCAGCACACCCGAAGGAGCGTCAGGGGAGCAGTTCTTC.

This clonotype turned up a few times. In DNA form, the CDR3 reads TGTGCCAGCAACCGGGACGGGAGCTCCTACGAGCAGTACTTC. This translates into CASNRDGSSYEQYF. This rearrangement joins TRBV7-9 to TRBJ2-7, with D tentatively TRBD2 (6 bases). The germline gives CDR1 SEHNR, CDR2 FQNEAQ (reference sequence). The CDR3 covers 14 residues. Trimming removed 7 bases at V and 0 bases at J, with 13 bases between.

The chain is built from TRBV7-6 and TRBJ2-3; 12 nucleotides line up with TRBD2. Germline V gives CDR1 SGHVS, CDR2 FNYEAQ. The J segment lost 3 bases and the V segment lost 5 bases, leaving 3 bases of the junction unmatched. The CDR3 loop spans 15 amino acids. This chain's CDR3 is CASSRLAGETDTQYF. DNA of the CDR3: TGTGCCAGCAGCAGACTAGCGGGAGAGACAGATACGCAGTATTTT.

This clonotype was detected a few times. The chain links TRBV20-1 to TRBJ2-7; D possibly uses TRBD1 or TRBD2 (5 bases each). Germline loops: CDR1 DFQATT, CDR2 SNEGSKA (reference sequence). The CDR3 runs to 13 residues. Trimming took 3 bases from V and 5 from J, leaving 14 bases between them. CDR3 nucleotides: TGCAGTGCTAGCCCAGGGAGCGGCAACGAGCAGTACTTC. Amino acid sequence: CSASPGSGNEQYF.